This T cell receptor (beta chain) was profiled in a study of blood T cell repertoires in COVID-19. Study-wide context: The origin of the acute and convalescent COVID-19 samples was the United States, Italy and Spain. The cDNA or gDNA used as material had been derived from T cells, B-cell-depleted T cells, or PBMCs.

As originally analysed: It was from reference gene primer amplification that nucleated cell counts were estimated. Here immunoSEQ multiplex PCR was the method, and the copy in TCRdb shows in-frame clones only, minus some. V, J and clone size derive from that table, while D and trimming were established from the DNA sequence. The profile shows some 260,000 clones, about 88% of them singletons. With 8 bases removed from V and 0 bases from J, the gap between germline ends came to 26 bases. The length of the CDR3 is 19 residues. Germline CDR1 LGHDT, CDR2 YNNKEL (reference sequence). This chain connects TRBV3-1 (or the pseudogene TRBV3-2) to TRBJ2-1; D is uncertain. Sequenced input: peripheral blood. The sequence derives from a woman aged 40 to 50 who had recovered from COVID-19. The DNA of the CDR3 is TGTGCCAGCGAGCCAAGTTGCAAGGAGTGCGGTATCTCCTACAATGAGCAGTTCTTC. Its translation: CASEPSCKECGISYNEQFF.